The 27 T cell receptor beta chains below all came from one sample that was sequenced in a study of CD8 T cells in Susac syndrome. When the RNA was reverse transcribed, random hexamers were used with an input of about 0.5 to 1 ug. TCRdb re-called the immunoSEQ multiplex PCR reads through MiXCR, storing one row per CDR3 protein. The sample consists of around 180,000 distinct CDR3 sequences, approximately 94% of them appearing once. Specimen: CD4+ T cells from PBMCs. The receptor source for this set is a human donor with Susac syndrome.

The chain's CDR3 is CASSHADRRNNEQFF. CDR3 nucleotide sequence: TGTGCCAGCTCACATGCTGACAGGAGAAACAATGAGCAGTTCTTC. This chain uses TRBV18 with TRBJ2-1, with D maybe TRBD1 (6 bases). Germline CDR1 KGHSH, CDR2 LQKENI. V was trimmed by 4 bases and J by 5 bases, leaving 15 bases between them. The CDR3 covers 15 residues. Drawing the rest from reference TRBV18 and TRBJ2-1, the complete variable domain is NAGVMQNPRHLVRRRGQEARLRCSPMKGHSHVYWYRQLPEEGLKFMVYLQKENIIDESGMPKERFSAEFPKEGPSILRIQQVVRGDSAAYFCASSHADRRNNEQFFGPGTRLTVL.

The V call is TRBV20-1, the J call TRBJ1-1; D may be TRBD1 (6 bases). From germline, CDR1 is DFQATT and CDR2 SNEGSKA (reference sequence). CDR3 length: 14 amino acids. V shed 6 bases and J shed 0 bases, with 14 bases lying between them. The CDR3 spells CSAWGGDMNTEAFF. In nucleotides, the CDR3 is TGCAGTGCCTGGGGAGGGGACATGAACACTGAAGCTTTCTTT.

J is TRBJ2-1 and V is TRBV29-1, with D perhaps matching TRBD1 (5 bases). CDR1 SQVTM and CDR2 ANQGSEA come from the germline V gene. Trimming pared 7 bases from V and 0 bases from J, leaving 13 bases between. The CDR3 is 14 amino acids. CDR3 nucleotides: TGCAGCGGGGTGGGCAGGGACTCCTACAATGAGCAGTTCTTC. Translation gives CSGVGRDSYNEQFF.

CDR3 coding DNA: TGCAGTGCTAGAGATCTGGGAGGCCCAACTGAGACCCAGTACTTC. Amino acids: CSARDLGGPTETQYF. This chain uses TRBV20-1 with TRBJ2-5; the D gene is possibly TRBD2 (6 bases). CDR1 DFQATT and CDR2 SNEGSKA come from the germline V gene (reference sequence). Trimming cost V 0 bases and J 5 bases, with 16 bases left between them. CDR3 length equals 15 residues.

The chain recombines TRBV7-2 with TRBJ1-5; D ambiguous. This CDR3 spans 13 amino acids. Germline CDR1 and CDR2: SGHTA and FQGNSA. The V gene lost 0 bases and the J gene lost 4 bases, with 4 bases spanning the gap. This chain's CDR3 is CASSLALNQPQHF. CDR3 coding DNA: TGTGCCAGCAGCTTAGCGCTGAATCAGCCCCAGCATTTT.

The sample holds one count of this clonotype. This chain connects TRBV20-1 to TRBJ2-1; TRBD2 matches 7 bases. Trimming cost V 3 bases and J 0 bases; bases outside gene matches: 5. Per the germline V gene, CDR1 is DFQATT and CDR2 is SNEGSKA (reference sequence). The CDR3 totals 15 residues. Written as DNA, the CDR3 is TGCAGTGCTAGCTACGGGGGGAGCTCCTACAATGAGCAGTTCTTC. Residues: CSASYGGSSYNEQFF.

V is TRBV6-5 and J is TRBJ2-5; 11 bases map to TRBD1. The V gene's germline CDR1 is MNHEY and CDR2 SVGAGI. V was clipped by 2 bases and J by 2 bases; unmatched bases: 1. The CDR3 has 15 amino acids. CDR3 sequence: CASSYRDRGQETQYF. CDR3 in DNA: TGTGCCAGCAGTTACCGGGACAGGGGGCAAGAGACCCAGTACTTC.

The rearrangement links TRBV20-1 to TRBJ1-1; TRBD1 matches 8 bases. Germline loops: CDR1 DFQATT, CDR2 SNEGSKA (reference sequence). V was pared by 5 bases and J by 3 bases, with 11 bases of the junction left unmatched. The CDR3 loop spans 15 amino acids. In DNA, the CDR3 is TGCAGTGCTGACAGGACAGGGTGGAAGGACACTGAAGCTTTCTTT. It yields the protein CSADRTGWKDTEAFF.

The V and J genes are TRBV20-1 and TRBJ2-7; tentatively, D is TRBD2 (6 bases). The CDR3 totals 16 residues. V shed 6 bases and J shed 2 bases, with 23 bases lying between them. The germline CDR1 and CDR2 sequences are DFQATT and SNEGSKA (reference sequence). The DNA of the CDR3 is TGCAGTGCCGACGGGTCTCTGAGGAGGGATCCCTACGAGCAGTACTTC. Its protein is CSADGSLRRDPYEQYF.

This clonotype was detected once. This rearrangement joins TRBV20-1 to TRBJ2-1; TRBD2 aligns across 7 bases. V shed 0 bases, J shed 4 bases, and the junction held 3 bases outside the gene matches. Germline V gives CDR1 DFQATT, CDR2 SNEGSKA (reference sequence). The CDR3 has 14 residues. The CDR3: CSARDRRGYNEQFF. For the CDR3, the DNA is TGCAGTGCTAGAGACCGGCGGGGGTACAATGAGCAGTTCTTC.

This chain links TRBV12-3 or TRBV12-4 with TRBJ1-5; maybe TRBD1 (5 bases). Deletions cut 7 bases from V and 6 bases from J, with 19 bases between. The CDR3 sequence is 15 residues long. Here the CDR3 reads CASTLGRALGQPQHF. CDR3 in DNA: TGTGCCAGCACCCTGGGCAGGGCCCTAGGTCAGCCCCAGCATTTT.

Comment on this clonotype: The junction departs from the called germline gene at one end, perhaps through a read error. This rearrangement joins TRBV24-1 to TRBJ2-3; a possible D gene is TRBD1 (5 bases). Germline CDR1 KGHDR, CDR2 SFDVKD. This CDR3 has 13 residues. This CDR3 is CATSDSTTVTQYF. The CDR3 DNA is TGTGCCACCAGTGATTCGACGACAGTTACGCAGTATTTT.

This chain links TRBV20-1 with TRBJ2-5; TRBD2 matches 14 bases. Germline V gene lookup returns CDR1 DFQATT and CDR2 SNEGSKA (reference sequence). The CDR3 is 17 residues long. The J segment lost 0 bases and the V segment lost 4 bases, leaving 7 bases of the junction unmatched. The CDR3 sequence is CSATPGLAGGHQETQYF. The CDR3 nucleotides read TGCAGTGCTACACCCGGACTAGCGGGGGGCCACCAAGAGACCCAGTACTTC.

This chain links TRBV25-1 with TRBJ2-1; perhaps TRBD1 as D (5 bases). V gave up 1 base and J gave up 8 bases, with 12 bases separating them. In germline, CDR1 is MGHDK, CDR2 SYGVNS. The CDR3 runs 14 residues. This CDR3 is CASSESGSAHEQFF. DNA of the CDR3: TGTGCCAGCAGTGAATCAGGGTCGGCGCATGAGCAGTTCTTC.

The chain links TRBV6-5 to TRBJ2-7; no clear D gene. The CDR3 contains 13 residues. The ends were cut back, 2 bases at V and 3 bases at J, with 8 bases in the middle. The germline gives CDR1 MNHEY, CDR2 SVGAGI. The CDR3 sequence: CASSYAPGYEQYF. The CDR3 nucleotides read TGTGCCAGCAGTTACGCCCCAGGCTACGAGCAGTACTTC.

This sequence joins TRBV19 and TRBJ2-1; 9 positions match TRBD1. Germline assignment: CDR1 LNHDA and CDR2 SQIVND (reference sequence). J gave up 9 bases and V 1 base, and 1 base lay outside the gene matches. The CDR3 covers 13 residues. The CDR3 here is CASSIGTGVEQFF. The CDR3 DNA reads as TGTGCCAGTAGTATAGGGACAGGGGTTGAGCAGTTCTTC.

This rearrangement joins TRBV27 to TRBJ1-2; D is unresolved. Germline V gene lookup returns CDR1 MNHEY and CDR2 SMNVEV (reference sequence). The CDR3 extends over 14 amino acids. V gave up 5 bases and J gave up 2 bases, with 12 bases separating them. The CDR3 is CASSVGWSNYGYTF. DNA of the CDR3: TGTGCCAGCAGTGTTGGATGGTCGAACTATGGCTACACCTTC.

The rearrangement links TRBV5-6 to TRBJ1-5; 10 bases are a match to TRBD1. V gave up 4 bases and J gave up 6 bases; unmatched junction bases: 7. Germline V gene data show CDR1 as SGHDT and CDR2 as YYEEEE. This CDR3 has 15 residues. DNA for the CDR3: TGTGCCAGCAGCGGCGGGACAGGGGCCGGTCAGCCCCAGCATTTT. Translated: CASSGGTGAGQPQHF.

The chain recombines TRBV15 with TRBJ1-2, with D uncertain. V lost 1 base to trimming and J lost 2 bases, with 5 bases between them. Germline CDR1 and CDR2: LNHNV and YYDKDF (reference sequence). This CDR3 comprises 13 residues. The CDR3 is CATSRAANYGYTF. CDR3 DNA: TGTGCCACCAGCAGAGCGGCCAACTATGGCTACACCTTC.

The chain has TRBV4-2 and TRBJ2-7; D not resolved. CDR1 is LGHNA and CDR2 is YNFKEQ in the germline V gene. The CDR3 covers 11 residues. The V end was cut by 0 bases, the J end by 7 bases, with 4 bases between. CDR3 sequence: CASSQESEQYF. The CDR3 DNA is TGTGCCAGCAGCCAAGAGAGTGAGCAGTACTTC.

The CDR3 spells CASSSPGGTSGNTIYF. The CDR3 nucleotides read TGTGCCAGCAGTTCCCCTGGGGGGACTTCTGGAAACACCATATATTTT. This chain connects TRBV12-3 or TRBV12-4 to TRBJ1-3, with D tentatively TRBD1 (5 bases). V lost 4 bases, J lost 1 base, and 14 bases lay in between. The CDR3 extends over 16 amino acids.

V usage is TRBV2 and J usage is TRBJ2-7; the D gene is possibly TRBD1 (6 bases). The V and J ends lost 5 bases and 7 bases respectively, with 18 bases between them. The CDR3 consists of 14 residues. Looked up from germline, CDR1 is SNHLY and CDR2 is FYNNEI. CDR3 amino acids: CASSSRTSRGEQYF. CDR3 coding DNA: TGTGCCAGCAGTTCTCGGACTTCGAGGGGGGAGCAGTACTTC.

In its sample, this clonotype was seen once. CDR3 sequence: CASSFYEGNTIYF. Written as DNA, the CDR3 is TGTGCCAGCAGTTTTTACGAAGGAAACACCATATATTTT. The genes are TRBV12-3 or TRBV12-4 and TRBJ1-3; D remains unclear. CDR3 size: 13 residues. Trimming shortened V by 3 bases and J by 4 bases, and 7 bases separated the two germline ends.

The chain joins TRBV12-3 or TRBV12-4 to TRBJ2-5; no definite D call. V lost 3 bases, J lost 5 bases, and 10 bases lay in between. CDR3 length: 13 amino acids. The CDR3 DNA is TGTGCCAGCAGTTTTAAGTTCGATGAGACCCAGTACTTC. Translating it yields CASSFKFDETQYF.

The genes are TRBV6-5 and TRBJ1-6, with 7 nucleotides matching TRBD1. This CDR3 is built from 15 residues. Germline CDR1 MNHEY, CDR2 SVGAGI. The V segment lost 6 bases and the J segment 8 bases; nucleotides outside the gene matches: 10. CDR3 amino acids: CASRPTTQGDSPLHF. The CDR3 DNA reads as TGTGCCAGCAGACCAACGACCCAGGGGGATTCACCCCTCCACTTT.

V is TRBV9 and J is TRBJ2-3; D unresolved. V shed 0 bases and J shed 7 bases, with 6 bases lying between them. The germline V gene encodes CDR1 SGDLS and CDR2 YYNGEE. The CDR3 spans 12 residues. CDR3 bases: TGTGCCAGCAGCGTAGGAGGAAATACGCAGTATTTT. This sequence encodes CASSVGGNTQYF.

V usage is TRBV5-4 and J usage is TRBJ1-1; TRBD1 aligns across 10 bases. Germline CDR1 and CDR2: SGHNT and YYREEE (reference sequence). The CDR3 is made up of 14 amino acids. With V trimmed by 4 bases and J by 3 bases, 3 bases remained unmatched. The CDR3 protein is CASSRDRGDTEAFF. The DNA for the CDR3 is TGTGCCAGCAGCCGGGACAGGGGAGACACTGAAGCTTTCTTT.